This T cell receptor (beta chain) is drawn from a study of shared clonotypes between healthy human individuals. Donors, healthy HIV-negative adults, lacked recent acute infections or vaccinations. The donors, all of them Caucasian adults, lived in Nashville, Tennessee. Running of the assay took place at deep level. Measured with immunoSEQ multiplex PCR; TCRdb has only the in-frame clones, and not every one. The sample records 2 million to 3 million clones, 80% to 95% being singletons. Losses at the gene ends were 4 bases for V and 3 bases for J; bases not matched to a gene: 4. Germline CDR1 and CDR2: SGHRS and YFSETQ. CDR3 length: 13 amino acids.

The chain couples TRBV5-1 to TRBJ2-7; 7 bases line up with TRBD1. The TCR sequence derives from a man between 18 and 29 years old in good health. Some clones in this sample may be carry-over from other donors' samples. Sequencing was done on a sample of naive CD4+ T cells from PBMCs. Subset defined: CD45RA+ positively selected. CDR3 sequence (DNA): TGCGCCAGCAGCCCGGGACAGTACTACGAGCAGTACTTC. Translation: CASSPGQYYEQYF.